The sequence of this T cell receptor (beta chain) was determined in a study of T cell changes during pregnancy in multiple sclerosis (dated by TCRdb to between 2018 and 2021). Context from the whole study: The study examined how the T cell repertoire changed over the course of pregnancy in women with multiple sclerosis.

Comment on this clone: No antigen is known for it. One base away there is no much larger clone; base qualities are not given.

Library creation used the immunoSEQ multiplex PCR assay. Drawn from immuneACCESS, this table holds only the in-frame rearrangements with V and J called that TCRdb kept. Clones are partly lost; checked studies trace under half to an unresolved V gene and leave the rest unexplained. Present in this sample are over 65,000 clones, 80% to 95% of which were seen just once. The ten largest clones take up around 1.7% of the sample. CDR1 is given as MDHEN and CDR2 as SYDVKM, both from the germline V gene. Its CDR3 holds 12 amino acids, cysteine through phenylalanine. The kept DNA is CDR3 alone, 36 bases in frame from the first base. Between the V and J ends, shortened by 6 bases and 6 bases respectively, the junction contains 11 bases.

The source was peripheral blood, collected in the first trimester of pregnancy. Recombination linked TRBV28 to TRBJ1-1; no D gene is confidently identified. The receptor comes from a female donor in good health, enrolled as a control in a pregnancy study. Here is the DNA: TGTGCCAGCAGCGCTCTTATAGCTGAAGCTTTCTTT. Its protein is CASSALIAEAFF.